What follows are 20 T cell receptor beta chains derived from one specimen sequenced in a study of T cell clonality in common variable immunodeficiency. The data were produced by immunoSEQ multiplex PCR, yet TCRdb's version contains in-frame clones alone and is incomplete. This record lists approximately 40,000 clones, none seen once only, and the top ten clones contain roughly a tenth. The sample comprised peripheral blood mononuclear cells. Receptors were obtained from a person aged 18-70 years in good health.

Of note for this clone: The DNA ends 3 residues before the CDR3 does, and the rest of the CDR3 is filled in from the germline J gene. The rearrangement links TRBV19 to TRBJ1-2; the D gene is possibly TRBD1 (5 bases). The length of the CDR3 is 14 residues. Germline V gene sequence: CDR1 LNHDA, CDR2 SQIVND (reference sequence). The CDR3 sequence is CASHPGLPTNDYTF. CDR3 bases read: TGTGCCAGTCATCCGGGACTACCAACCAATGAC.

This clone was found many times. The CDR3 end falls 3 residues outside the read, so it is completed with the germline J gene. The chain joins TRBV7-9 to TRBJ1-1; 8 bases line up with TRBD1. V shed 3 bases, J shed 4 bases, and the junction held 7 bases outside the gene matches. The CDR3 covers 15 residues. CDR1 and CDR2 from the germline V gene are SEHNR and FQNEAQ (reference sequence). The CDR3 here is CASSFPQGVSTEAFF. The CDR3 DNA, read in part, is TGTGCCAGCAGCTTCCCACAGGGGGTCAGCACTGAA.

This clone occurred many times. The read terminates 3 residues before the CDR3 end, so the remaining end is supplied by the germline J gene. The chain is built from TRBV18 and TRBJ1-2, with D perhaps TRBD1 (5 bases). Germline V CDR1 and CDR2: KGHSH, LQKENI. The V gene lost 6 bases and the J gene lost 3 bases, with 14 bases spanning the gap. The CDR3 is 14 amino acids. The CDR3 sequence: CASSLTGTYYGYTF. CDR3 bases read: TGTGCCAGCTCGCTAACCGGGACTTACTATGGC.

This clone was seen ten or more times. The sequenced CDR3 bases are TGCAGTGCTAGGGGACACCCACCCTACAATGAA. Encoded protein: CSARGHPPYNE. The whole CDR3 sequence is CSARGHPPYNEYTF. The chain links TRBV20-1 to TRBJ1-2, with a tentative D call TRBD1 (6 bases). The CDR3 goes on 3 residues after the read ends, and that part is filled in from the germline J gene. The CDR3 is 14 amino acids. Germline V gene data show CDR1 as DFQATT and CDR2 as SNEGSKA (reference sequence).

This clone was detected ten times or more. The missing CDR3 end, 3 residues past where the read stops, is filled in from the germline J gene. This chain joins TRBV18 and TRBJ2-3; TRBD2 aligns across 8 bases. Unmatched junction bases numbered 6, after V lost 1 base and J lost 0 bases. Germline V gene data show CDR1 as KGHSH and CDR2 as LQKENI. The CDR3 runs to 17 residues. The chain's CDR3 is CASSPLTGGGSTDTQYF. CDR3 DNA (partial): TGTGCCAGCTCACCACTGACGGGAGGGGGTAGCACAGATACG.

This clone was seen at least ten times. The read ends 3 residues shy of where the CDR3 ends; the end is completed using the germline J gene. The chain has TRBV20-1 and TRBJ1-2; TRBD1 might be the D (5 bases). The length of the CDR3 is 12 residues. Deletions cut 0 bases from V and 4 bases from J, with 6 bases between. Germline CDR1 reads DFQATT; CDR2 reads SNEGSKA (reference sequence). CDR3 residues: CSAREGPYGYTF. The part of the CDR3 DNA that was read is TGCAGTGCTAGAGAGGGGCCCTATGGC.

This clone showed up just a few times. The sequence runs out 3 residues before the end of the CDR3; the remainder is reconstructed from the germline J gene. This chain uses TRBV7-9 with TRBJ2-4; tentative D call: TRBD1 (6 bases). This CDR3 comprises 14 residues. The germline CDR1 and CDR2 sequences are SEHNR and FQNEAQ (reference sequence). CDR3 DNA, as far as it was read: TGTGCCAGCAGCTTAGTTCCAGGGGATTATGGT. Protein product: CASSLVPGDYG. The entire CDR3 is CASSLVPGDYGQYF.

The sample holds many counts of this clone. The CDR3 DNA, read in part, is TGTGCCATCAGTGAGAATGGTCCCCAGATGAATGAAAAA. It translates to CAISENGPQMNEK. The full CDR3 protein reads CAISENGPQMNEKLFF. The chain uses TRBV10-3 and TRBJ1-4; D call uncertain. Read data end 3 residues before the CDR3 end; the end is taken from the germline J gene. V gave up 2 bases and J gave up 5 bases, with 15 bases separating them. This CDR3 has 16 residues. Germline V lookup: CDR1 ENHRY, CDR2 SYGVKD.

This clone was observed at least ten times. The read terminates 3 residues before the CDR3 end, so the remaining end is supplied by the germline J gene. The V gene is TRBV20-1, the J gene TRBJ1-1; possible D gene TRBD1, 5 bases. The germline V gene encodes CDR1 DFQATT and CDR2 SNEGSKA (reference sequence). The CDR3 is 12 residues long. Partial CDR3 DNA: TGCAGTGCTAGGGGGCAACTCGCTCGG. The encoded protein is CSARGQLAR. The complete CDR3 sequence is CSARGQLARAFF.

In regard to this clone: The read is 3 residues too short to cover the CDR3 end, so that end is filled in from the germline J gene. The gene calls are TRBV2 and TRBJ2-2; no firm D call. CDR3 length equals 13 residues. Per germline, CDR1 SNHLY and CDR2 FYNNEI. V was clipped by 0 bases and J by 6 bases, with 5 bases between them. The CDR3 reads CASSEAFAGELFF. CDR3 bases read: TGTGCCAGCAGTGAAGCTTTCGCCGGGGAG.

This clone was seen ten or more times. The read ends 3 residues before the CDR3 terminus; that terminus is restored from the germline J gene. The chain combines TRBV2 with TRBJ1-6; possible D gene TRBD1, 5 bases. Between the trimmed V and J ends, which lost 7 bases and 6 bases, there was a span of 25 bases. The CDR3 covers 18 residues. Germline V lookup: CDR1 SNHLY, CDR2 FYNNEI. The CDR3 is CASKGLRGPEVLNSPLHF. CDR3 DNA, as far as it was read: TGTGCCAGCAAGGGGTTGCGGGGCCCCGAAGTCCTTAATTCACCC.

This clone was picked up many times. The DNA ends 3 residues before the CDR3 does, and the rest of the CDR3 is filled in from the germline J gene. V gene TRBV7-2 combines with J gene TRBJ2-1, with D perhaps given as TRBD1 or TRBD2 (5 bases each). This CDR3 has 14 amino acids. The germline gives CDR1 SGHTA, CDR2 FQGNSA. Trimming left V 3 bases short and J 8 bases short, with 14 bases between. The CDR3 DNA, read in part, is TGTGCCAGCAGCTTGATGAGGGGTGGAGATGAG. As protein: CASSLMRGGDE. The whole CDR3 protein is CASSLMRGGDEQFF.

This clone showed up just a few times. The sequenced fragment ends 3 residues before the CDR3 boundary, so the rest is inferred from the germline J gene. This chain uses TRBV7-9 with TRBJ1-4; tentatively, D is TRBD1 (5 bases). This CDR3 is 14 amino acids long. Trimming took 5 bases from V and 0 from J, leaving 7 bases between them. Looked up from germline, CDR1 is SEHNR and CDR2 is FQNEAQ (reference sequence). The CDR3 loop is CASSPGSTNEKLFF. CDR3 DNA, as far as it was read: TGTGCCAGCAGCCCAGGGTCAACTAATGAAAAA.

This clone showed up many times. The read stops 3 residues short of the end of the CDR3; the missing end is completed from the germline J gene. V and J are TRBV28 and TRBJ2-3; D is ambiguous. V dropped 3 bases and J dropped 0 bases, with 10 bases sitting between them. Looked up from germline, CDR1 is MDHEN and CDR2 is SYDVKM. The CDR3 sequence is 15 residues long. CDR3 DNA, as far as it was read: TGTGCCAGCAGTTTCCCGGGTTCTAGCACAGATACG. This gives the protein CASSFPGSSTDT. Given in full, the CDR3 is CASSFPGSSTDTQYF.

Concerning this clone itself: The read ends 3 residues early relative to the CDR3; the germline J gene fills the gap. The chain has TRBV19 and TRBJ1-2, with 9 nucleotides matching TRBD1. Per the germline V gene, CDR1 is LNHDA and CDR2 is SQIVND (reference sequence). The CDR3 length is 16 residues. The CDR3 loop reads CASSLGTGSPYNDYTF. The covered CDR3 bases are TGTGCCAGTAGTCTTGGGACAGGGTCACCCTACAATGAC.

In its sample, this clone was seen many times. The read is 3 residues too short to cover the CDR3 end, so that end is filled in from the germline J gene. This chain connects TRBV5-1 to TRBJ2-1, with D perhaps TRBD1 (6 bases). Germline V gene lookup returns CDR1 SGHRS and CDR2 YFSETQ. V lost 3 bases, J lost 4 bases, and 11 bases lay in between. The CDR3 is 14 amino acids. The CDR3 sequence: CASSSGTQYNEQFF. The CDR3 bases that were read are TGCGCCAGCAGCTCGGGGACACAATACAATGAG.

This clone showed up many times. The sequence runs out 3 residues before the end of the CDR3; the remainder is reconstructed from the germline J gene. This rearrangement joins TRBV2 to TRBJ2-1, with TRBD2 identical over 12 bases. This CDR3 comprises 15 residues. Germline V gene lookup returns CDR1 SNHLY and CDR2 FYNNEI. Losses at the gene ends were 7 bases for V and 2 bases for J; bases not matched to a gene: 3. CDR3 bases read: TGTGCCAGCAACGGACTAGCGGGAACCTACAATGAG. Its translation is CASNGLAGTYNE. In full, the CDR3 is CASNGLAGTYNEQFF.

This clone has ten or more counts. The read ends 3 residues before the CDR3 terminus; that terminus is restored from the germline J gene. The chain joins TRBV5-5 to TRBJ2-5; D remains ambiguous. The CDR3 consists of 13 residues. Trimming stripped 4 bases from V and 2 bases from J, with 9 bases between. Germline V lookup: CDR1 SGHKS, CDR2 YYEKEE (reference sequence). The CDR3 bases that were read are TGTGCCAGCAGCGGCAGGCCGCAAGAGACC. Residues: CASSGRPQET. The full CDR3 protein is CASSGRPQETQYF. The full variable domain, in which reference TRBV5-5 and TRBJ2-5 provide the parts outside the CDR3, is DAGVTQSPTHLIKTRGQQVTLRCSPISGHKSVSWYQQVLGQGPQFIFQYYEKEERGRGNFPDRFSARQFPNYSSELNVNALLLGDSALYLCASSGRPQETQYFGPGTRLLVL.

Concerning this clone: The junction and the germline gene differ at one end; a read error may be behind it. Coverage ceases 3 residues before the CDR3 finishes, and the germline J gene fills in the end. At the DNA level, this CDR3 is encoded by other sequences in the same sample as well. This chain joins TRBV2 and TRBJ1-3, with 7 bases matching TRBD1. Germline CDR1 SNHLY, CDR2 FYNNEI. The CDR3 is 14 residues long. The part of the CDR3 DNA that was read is TGTGCCAGCAGTGCCGGGACAGTTGGAAACACT. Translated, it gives CASSAGTVGNT. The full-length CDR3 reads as CASSAGTVGNTIYF.

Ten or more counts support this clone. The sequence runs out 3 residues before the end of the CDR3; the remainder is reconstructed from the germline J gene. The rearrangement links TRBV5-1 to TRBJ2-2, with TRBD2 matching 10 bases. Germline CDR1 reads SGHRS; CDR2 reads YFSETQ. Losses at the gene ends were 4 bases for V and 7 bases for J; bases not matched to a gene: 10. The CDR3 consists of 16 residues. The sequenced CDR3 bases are TGCGCCAGCAGCCAAGGGACTAGCGAAGGGAACGGGGAG. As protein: CASSQGTSEGNGE. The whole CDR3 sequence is CASSQGTSEGNGELFF.